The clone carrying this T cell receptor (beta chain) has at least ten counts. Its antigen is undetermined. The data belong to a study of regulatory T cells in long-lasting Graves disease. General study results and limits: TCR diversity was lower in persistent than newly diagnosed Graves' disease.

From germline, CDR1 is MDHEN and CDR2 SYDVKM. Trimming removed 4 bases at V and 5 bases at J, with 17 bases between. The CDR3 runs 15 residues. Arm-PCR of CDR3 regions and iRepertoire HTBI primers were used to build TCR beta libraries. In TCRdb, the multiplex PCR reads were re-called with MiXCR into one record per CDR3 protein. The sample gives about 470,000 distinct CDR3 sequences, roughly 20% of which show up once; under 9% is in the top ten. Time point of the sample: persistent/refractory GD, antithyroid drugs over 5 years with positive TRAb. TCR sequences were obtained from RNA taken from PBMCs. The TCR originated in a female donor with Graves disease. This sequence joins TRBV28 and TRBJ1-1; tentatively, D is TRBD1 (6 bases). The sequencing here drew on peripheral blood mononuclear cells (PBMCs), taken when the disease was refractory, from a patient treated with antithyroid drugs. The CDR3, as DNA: TGTGCCAGCAGTTACCGTCTGGGACATAGGACTGAAGCTTTCTTT. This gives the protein CASSYRLGHRTEAFF.